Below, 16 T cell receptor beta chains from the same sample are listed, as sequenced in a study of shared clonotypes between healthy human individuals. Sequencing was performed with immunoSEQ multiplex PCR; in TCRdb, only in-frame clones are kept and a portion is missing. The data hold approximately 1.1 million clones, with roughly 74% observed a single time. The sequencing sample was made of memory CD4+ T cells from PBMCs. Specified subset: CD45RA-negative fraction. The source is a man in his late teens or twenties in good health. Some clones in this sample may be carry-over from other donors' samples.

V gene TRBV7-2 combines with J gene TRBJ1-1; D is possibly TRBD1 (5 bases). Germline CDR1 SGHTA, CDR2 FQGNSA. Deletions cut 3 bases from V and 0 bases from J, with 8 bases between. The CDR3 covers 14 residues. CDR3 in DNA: TGTGCCAGCAGCTTTTTGGGGGTGAACACTGAAGCTTTCTTT. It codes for CASSFLGVNTEAFF. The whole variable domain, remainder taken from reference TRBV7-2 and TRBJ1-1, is GAGVSQSPSNKVTEKGKDVELRCDPISGHTALYWYRQSLGQGLEFLIYFQGNSAPDKSGLPSDRFSAERTGGSVSTLTIQRTQQEDSAVYLCASSFLGVNTEAFFGQGTRLTVV.

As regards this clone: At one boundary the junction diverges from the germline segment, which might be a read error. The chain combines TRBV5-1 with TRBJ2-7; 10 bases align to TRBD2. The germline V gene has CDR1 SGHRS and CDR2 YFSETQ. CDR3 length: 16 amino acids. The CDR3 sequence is CASSLGTSGISHEQYF. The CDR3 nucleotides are TGCGCCAGCAGCTTGGGTACTAGCGGGATCTCCCACGAGCAGTACTTC.

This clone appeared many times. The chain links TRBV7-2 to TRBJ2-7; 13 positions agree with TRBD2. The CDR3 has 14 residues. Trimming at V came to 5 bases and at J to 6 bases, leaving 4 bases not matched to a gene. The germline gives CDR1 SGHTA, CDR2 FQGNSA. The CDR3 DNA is TGTGCCAGCAGCCCACTAGCGGGAGGGATCGAGCAGTACTTC. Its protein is CASSPLAGGIEQYF.

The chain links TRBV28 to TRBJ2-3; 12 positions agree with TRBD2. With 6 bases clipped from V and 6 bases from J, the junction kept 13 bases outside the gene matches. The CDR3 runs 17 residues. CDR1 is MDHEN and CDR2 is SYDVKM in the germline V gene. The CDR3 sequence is CASRSKSSGRASDTQYF. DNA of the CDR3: TGTGCCAGCAGATCGAAGTCTAGCGGGAGGGCCTCGGATACGCAGTATTTT.

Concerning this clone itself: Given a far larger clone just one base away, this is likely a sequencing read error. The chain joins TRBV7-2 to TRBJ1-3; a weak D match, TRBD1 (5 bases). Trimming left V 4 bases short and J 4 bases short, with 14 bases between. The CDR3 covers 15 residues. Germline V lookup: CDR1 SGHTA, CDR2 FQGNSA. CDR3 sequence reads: CASSSPDTSGNTIYF. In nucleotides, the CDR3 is TGTGCCAGCAGCTCCCCGGACACCTCCGGAAACACCATATATTTT.

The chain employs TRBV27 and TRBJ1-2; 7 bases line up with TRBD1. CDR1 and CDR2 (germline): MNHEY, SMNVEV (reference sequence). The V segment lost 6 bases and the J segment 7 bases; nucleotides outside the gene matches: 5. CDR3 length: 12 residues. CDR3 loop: CASSQDRVGYTF. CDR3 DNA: TGTGCCAGCAGCCAAGACAGGGTTGGCTACACCTTC.

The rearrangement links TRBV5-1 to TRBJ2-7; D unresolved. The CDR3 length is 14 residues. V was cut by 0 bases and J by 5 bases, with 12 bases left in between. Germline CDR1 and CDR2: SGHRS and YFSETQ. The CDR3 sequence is CASSLAPPSDEQYF. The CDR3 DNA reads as TGCGCCAGCAGCTTGGCCCCCCCTTCGGACGAGCAGTACTTC. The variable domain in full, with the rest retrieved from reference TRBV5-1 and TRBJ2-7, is KAGVTQTPRYLIKTRGQQVTLSCSPISGHRSVSWYQQTPGQGLQFLFEYFSETQRNKGNFPGRFSGRQFSNSRSEMNVSTLELGDSALYLCASSLAPPSDEQYFGPGTRLTVT.

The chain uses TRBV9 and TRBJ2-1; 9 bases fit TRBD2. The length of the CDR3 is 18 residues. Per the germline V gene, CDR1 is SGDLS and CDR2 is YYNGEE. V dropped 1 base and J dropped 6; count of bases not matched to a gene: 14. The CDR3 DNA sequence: TGTGCCAGCAGCGTATCTAGCGGGATCCTCGCCCTTGGCAATGAGCAGTTCTTC. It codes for CASSVSSGILALGNEQFF.

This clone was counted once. Here the CDR3 reads CASSQLQISGGTDTQYF. DNA of the CDR3: TGTGCCAGCTCACAACTACAAATTAGCGGGGGCACAGATACGCAGTATTTT. The rearrangement links TRBV18 to TRBJ2-3; TRBD2 matches at 8 bases. The germline gives CDR1 KGHSH, CDR2 LQKENI. The CDR3 is 17 amino acids. Trimming removed 4 bases from V and 1 base from J; junction bases left unmatched: 10. The full variable domain, rest sourced from reference TRBV18 and TRBJ2-3, is NAGVMQNPRHLVRRRGQEARLRCSPMKGHSHVYWYRQLPEEGLKFMVYLQKENIIDESGMPKERFSAEFPKEGPSILRIQQVVRGDSAAYFCASSQLQISGGTDTQYFGPGTRLTVL.

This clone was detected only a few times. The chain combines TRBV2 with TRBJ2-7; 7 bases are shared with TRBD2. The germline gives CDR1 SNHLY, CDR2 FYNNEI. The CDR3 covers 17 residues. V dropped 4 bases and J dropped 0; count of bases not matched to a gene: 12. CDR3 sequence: CASSAPQRGRSSYEQYF. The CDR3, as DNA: TGTGCCAGCAGTGCTCCCCAGCGGGGACGAAGCTCCTACGAGCAGTACTTC.

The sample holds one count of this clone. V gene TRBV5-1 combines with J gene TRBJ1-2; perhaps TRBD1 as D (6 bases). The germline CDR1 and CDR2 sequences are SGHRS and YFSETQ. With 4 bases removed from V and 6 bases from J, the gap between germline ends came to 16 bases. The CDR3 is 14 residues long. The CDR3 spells CASSPEGGGNGYTF. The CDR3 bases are TGCGCCAGCAGCCCGGAAGGGGGGGGTAATGGCTACACCTTC.

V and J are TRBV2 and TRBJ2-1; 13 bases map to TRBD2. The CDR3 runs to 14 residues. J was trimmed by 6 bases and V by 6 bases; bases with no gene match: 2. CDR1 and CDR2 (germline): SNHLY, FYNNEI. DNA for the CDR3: TGTGCCAGCAGAGGACTAGCGGGAGTCAATGAGCAGTTCTTC. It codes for CASRGLAGVNEQFF. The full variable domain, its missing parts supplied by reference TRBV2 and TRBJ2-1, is EPEVTQTPSHQVTQMGQEVILRCVPISNHLYFYWYRQILGQKVEFLVSFYNNEISEKSEIFDDQFSVERPDGSNFTLKIRSTKLEDSAMYFCASRGLAGVNEQFFGPGTRLTVL.

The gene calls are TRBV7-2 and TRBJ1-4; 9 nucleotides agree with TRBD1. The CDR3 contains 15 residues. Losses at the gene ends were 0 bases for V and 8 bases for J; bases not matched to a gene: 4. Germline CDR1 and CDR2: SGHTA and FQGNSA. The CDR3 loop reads CASSLAGQGWEKLFF. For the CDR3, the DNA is TGTGCCAGCAGCTTAGCGGGACAGGGTTGGGAAAAACTGTTTTTT.

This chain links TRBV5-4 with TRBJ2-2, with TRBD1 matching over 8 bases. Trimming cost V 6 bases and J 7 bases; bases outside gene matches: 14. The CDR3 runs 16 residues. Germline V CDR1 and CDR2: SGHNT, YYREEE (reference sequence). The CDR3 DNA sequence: TGTGCCAGCACCTTATACCCGGGACAGGCCGTCGGGGAGCTGTTTTTT. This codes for CASTLYPGQAVGELFF.

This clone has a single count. The DNA of the CDR3 is TGTGCCAGCAGCTTATCGGGGGACTACAATGAGCAGTTCTTC. Translation: CASSLSGDYNEQFF. This sequence joins TRBV7-3 and TRBJ2-1, with D perhaps TRBD2 (6 bases). Germline CDR1 is SGHTA and CDR2 is FQGTGA. CDR3 length: 14 residues. V lost 2 bases and J lost 3, with 8 bases in between.

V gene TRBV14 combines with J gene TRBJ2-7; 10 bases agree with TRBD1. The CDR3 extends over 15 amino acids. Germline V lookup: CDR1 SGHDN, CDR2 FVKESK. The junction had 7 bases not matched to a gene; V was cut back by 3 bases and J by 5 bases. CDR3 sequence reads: CASSHMGQGWNEQYF. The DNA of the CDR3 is TGTGCCAGCAGCCATATGGGACAGGGGTGGAACGAGCAGTACTTC.